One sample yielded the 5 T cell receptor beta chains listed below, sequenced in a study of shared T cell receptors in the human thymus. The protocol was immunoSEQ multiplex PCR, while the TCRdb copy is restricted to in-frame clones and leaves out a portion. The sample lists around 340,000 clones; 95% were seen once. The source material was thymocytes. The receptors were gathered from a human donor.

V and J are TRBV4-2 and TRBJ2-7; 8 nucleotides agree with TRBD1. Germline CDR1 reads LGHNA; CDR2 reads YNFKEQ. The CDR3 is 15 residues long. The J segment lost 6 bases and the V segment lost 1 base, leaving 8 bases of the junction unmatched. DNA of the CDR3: TGTGCCAGCAGCCAAGGACAGGGGCAAGGGTGCGAGCAGTACTTC. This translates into CASSQGQGQGCEQYF.

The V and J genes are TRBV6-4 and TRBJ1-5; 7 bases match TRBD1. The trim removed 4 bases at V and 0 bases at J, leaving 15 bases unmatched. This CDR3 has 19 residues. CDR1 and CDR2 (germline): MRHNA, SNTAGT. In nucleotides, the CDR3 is TGTGCCAGCAGTGGCGGGACAGAACATCATAAGCATAGCAATCAGCCCCAGCATTTT. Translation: CASSGGTEHHKHSNQPQHF.

CDR3 sequence (DNA): TGTGCCATCAGAGGACAGGGGGAGAACACTGAAGCTTTCTTT. It specifies CAIRGQGENTEAFF. This chain connects TRBV10-3 to TRBJ1-1; 10 bases align to TRBD1. There are 14 residues in the CDR3. With V trimmed by 6 bases and J by 1 base, 2 bases remained unmatched. Germline V gene sequence: CDR1 ENHRY, CDR2 SYGVKD.

CDR3 nucleotides: TGTGCCAGTACCTCAGGGCCGGGACAGGGACCGAACACTGAAGCTTTCTTT. Protein product: CASTSGPGQGPNTEAFF. The genes are TRBV19 and TRBJ1-1, with 9 bases that match TRBD1. The length of the CDR3 is 17 residues. V lost 7 bases to trimming and J lost 1 base; unmatched junction nucleotides: 13. Germline-derived CDR1 and CDR2 are LNHDA and SQIVND (reference sequence).

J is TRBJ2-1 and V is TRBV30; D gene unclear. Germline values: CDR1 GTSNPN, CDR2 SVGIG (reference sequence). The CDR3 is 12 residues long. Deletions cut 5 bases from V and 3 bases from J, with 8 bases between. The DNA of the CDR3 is TGTGCCTGGTATTCAGGCTACAATGAGCAGTTCTTC. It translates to CAWYSGYNEQFF.